The entry below gives a single T cell receptor delta chain sequence along with its context. Its antigen remains unidentified. This DNA's translation and the protein TCRdb lists, from a much larger clone, do not match at residue 9, likely due to a read error; the protein shown is translated from the DNA. Gammadelta T cells were flow-sorted from PBMC into Vgamma9/Vdelta2+ and Vdelta2-negative populations for bulk analysis. These data are taken from a study of γδ T cells in repeated Plasmodium falciparum infection. Study as a whole: Age- and gender-matched Australian children served as comparison for malaria-exposed Malian children. Four controlled malaria infections with P. falciparum NF54 spanned 644 days. Timepoints: baseline, immediately before selected infections, and 21 days after every infection.

V was pared by 3 bases and J by 6 bases, with 13 bases between. Germline CDR1 and CDR2: GEAIGNYY and EKD. This CDR3 comprises 14 residues. Regarding the study as a whole: Vgamma9/Vdelta2+ T cells showed a stable polyclonal repertoire with shared TCRgamma sequences.

TCRdb re-processed the multiplex PCR reads using CATT. The sample holds tens of thousands of delta-chain clones, 0.95% to 1% seen once. This TCR came from a pool of human donors (malaria-infected and uninfected, not separated). The chain employs TRDV2 and TRDJ2; D unclear. The J gene, not given by TCRdb, was assigned here from a germline match of the nucleotide sequence. The source material was gamma-delta T cells from blood. Here the CDR3 reads CACDSLLFAAQLFF. DNA for the CDR3: TGTGCCTGTGACTCACTACTCTTCGCAGCACAACTCTTCTTT.